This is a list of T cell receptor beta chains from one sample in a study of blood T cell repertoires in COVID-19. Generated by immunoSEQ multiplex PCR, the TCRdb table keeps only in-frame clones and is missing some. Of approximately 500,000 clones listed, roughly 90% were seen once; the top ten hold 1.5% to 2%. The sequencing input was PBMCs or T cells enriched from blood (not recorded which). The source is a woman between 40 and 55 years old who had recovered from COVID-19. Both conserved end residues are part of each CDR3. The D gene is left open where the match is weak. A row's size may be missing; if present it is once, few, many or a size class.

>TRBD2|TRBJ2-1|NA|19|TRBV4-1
TGCGCCAGCAGCATACTGTGGACTAGCGGGAGCGGATCCTACAATGAGCAGTTCTTC
CASSILWTSGSGSYNEQFF
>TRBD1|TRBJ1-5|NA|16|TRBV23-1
TGCGCCAGCCGACACGGGGGACAGGTTGAAAATCAGCCCCAGCATTTT
CASRHGGQVENQPQHF
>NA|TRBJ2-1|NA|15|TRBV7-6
TGTGCCAGCAACCCCTCCGGAGCGGCGGCGGGTGAGCAGTTCTTC
CASNPSGAAAGEQFF
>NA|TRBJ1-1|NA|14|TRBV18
TGTGCCAGCTCACCATACGGCGGTCACACTGAAGCTTTCTTT
CASSPYGGHTEAFF
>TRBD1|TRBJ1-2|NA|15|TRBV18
TGTGCCAGCTCACCACGGACAGGGGAGGGCTATGGCTACACCTTC
CASSPRTGEGYGYTF
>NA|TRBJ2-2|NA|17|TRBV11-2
TGTGCCAGCAGCTTTCCCCGGGACACCCCGAACACCGGGGAGCTGTTTTTT
CASSFPRDTPNTGELFF
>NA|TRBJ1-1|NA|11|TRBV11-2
TGTGCCAGCAGCTCCCTCACTGAAGCTTTCTTT
CASSSLTEAFF
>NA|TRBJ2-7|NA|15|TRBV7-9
TGTGCCAGCAGTTACTTGGGACAAGCCTCCTACGAGCAGTACTTC
CASSYLGQASYEQYF
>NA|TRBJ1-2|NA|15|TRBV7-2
TGTGCCAGCAGCTTAGCGCACGGAGGATACTATGGCTACACCTTC
CASSLAHGGYYGYTF
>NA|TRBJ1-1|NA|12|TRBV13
TGTGCCAGCTCTACTAGGAACACTGAAGCTTTCTTT
CASSTRNTEAFF
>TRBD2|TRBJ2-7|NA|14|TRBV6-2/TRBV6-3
TGTGCCAGCAGCCCCGGGGGGAGCTCCTACGAGCAGTACTTC
CASSPGGSSYEQYF
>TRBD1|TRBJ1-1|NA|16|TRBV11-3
TGTGCCAGCAGCTTAGATGTTTCCAGGGGGGACACTGAAGCTTTCTTT
CASSLDVSRGDTEAFF
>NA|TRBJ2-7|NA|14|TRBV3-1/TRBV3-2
TGTGCCAGCAGCCAAGGGACAGTTATTTACGAGCAGTACTTC
CASSQGTVIYEQYF
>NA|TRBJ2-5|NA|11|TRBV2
TGTGCCAGCACAGAAAGAGAGACCCAGTACTTC
CASTERETQYF
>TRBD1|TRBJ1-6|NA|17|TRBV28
TGTGCCAGCAGTTCACCAGAAACAGGGGGCAGGGGTTCACCCCTCCACTTT
CASSSPETGGRGSPLHF
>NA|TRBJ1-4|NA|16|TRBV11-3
TGTGCCAGCAGCTTAGATGCCCGGGCCAGCGGTGAAAAACTGTTTTTT
CASSLDARASGEKLFF
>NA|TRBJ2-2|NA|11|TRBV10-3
TGTGCCATCTGGGGCAACGGGGAGCTGTTTTTT
CAIWGNGELFF
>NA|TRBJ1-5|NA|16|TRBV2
TGTGCCAGCAGTAGAGCCGAGGACAGTTCCAATCAGCCCCAGCATTTT
CASSRAEDSSNQPQHF
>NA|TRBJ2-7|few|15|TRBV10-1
TGCGCCAGCAGTAACTGGAGTGGAGCGCAGTACGAGCAGTACTTC
CASSNWSGAQYEQYF
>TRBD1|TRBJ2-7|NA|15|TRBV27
TGTGCCAGCAGTTTAAAGGGGACAGGTTACTACGAGCAGTACTTC
CASSLKGTGYYEQYF
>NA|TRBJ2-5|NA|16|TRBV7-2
TGTGCCAGCAGCTCCCTAAGTCGGTGGCCGGGGGAGACCCAGTACTTC
CASSSLSRWPGETQYF
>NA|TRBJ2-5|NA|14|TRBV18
TGTGCCAGCTCTAGAATGGGAGAGGGAGAGACCCAGTACTTC
CASSRMGEGETQYF
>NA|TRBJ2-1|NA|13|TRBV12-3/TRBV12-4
TGTGCCAGCAGTTTAAGAACTTCTAGTGAGCAGTTCTTC
CASSLRTSSEQFF
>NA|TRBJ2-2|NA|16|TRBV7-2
TGTGCCAGCAGCTACACGATAAGGGGTTTGGCCGGGGAGCTGTTTTTT
CASSYTIRGLAGELFF
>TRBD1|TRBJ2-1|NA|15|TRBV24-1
TGTGCCACCAGTTCCGGGGACAGGGAAGGGCGTGAGCAGTTCTTC
CATSSGDREGREQFF
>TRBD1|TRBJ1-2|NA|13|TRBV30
TGTGCCTGGACCCCCAACAGGGGATATGGCTACACCTTC
CAWTPNRGYGYTF
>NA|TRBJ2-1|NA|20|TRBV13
TGTGCCAGCAGCCTTAGAGTTGGGGTGTCTGTGGGCAGGGGCTACAATGAGCAGTTCTTC
CASSLRVGVSVGRGYNEQFF